The present T cell receptor (beta chain) was sequenced within a study of T cell repertoires in cytomegalovirus infection (dated by TCRdb to about 2019). Describing the broader study: Donor HLA type was relevant to the analysis, as public TCR beta signatures indicated carriage of CMV infection together with the matching HLA type.

The V end loses 4 bases and the J end loses 0 bases, and a stretch of 10 bases separates them. The CDR3 has 15 amino acids, counting the end cysteine and phenylalanine. Only the CDR3 DNA stays, 45 bases, in frame from base 1. CDR1 and CDR2 were assigned from the germline V gene as SGHTA and FQGNSA. Sequencing was carried out with an Illumina HiSeq 1500. TCRdb reprocessing: public reads trimmed at Q25 with fastp, clones called with MiXCR, in-frame beta chains kept. For every CDR3 protein sequence, its rows merge into one entry that carries the most common genes and DNA. This sample is represented by some 300,000 distinct CDR3 sequences; roughly a tenth of them were singletons. In total, the top ten clones hold 2.5% of the sample. This clonotype has at least ten counts. Its antigen target is currently unknown. The record has no base qualities; no much larger clone is one base away. General study outcomes and caveats: In both this cohort and an independent roughly 360-donor cohort, the cumulative frequency of public TCR beta family members distinguished carriers of CMV infection plus the relevant HLA type. The ex vivo response was dominated by HLA-C-restricted CMV-specific TCR beta clonotypes, which also provided the single most frequent clonotype in two of eight donors.

Input material: PBMCs. The rearrangement combines TRBV7-2 with TRBJ1-3, with a tentative D gene TRBD1 over 5 matching bases. The TCR was taken from a human donor in good health (CMV status not recorded). Some clones in this sample may be carry-over from other donors' samples. The CDR3 in this case is CASSWDGSSGNTIYF. In nucleotides, the sequence is TGTGCCAGCAGCTGGGACGGGAGCTCTGGAAACACCATATATTTT.